The present entry profiles one TCR beta chain with its context. The method was immunoSEQ multiplex PCR; TCRdb's version includes in-frame clones alone and lacks a portion of them. The sample includes hundreds of thousands of clones, over 75% of them seen just once. The data originate from a study of blood T cell repertoires in COVID-19. The receptor was derived from a man aged 18 to 29 who had recovered from COVID-19. The material sequenced was PBMCs or T cells enriched from blood (not recorded which).

DNA of the CDR3: TGCGCCAGCAGCCAAAGGCAGGGGGGAAGGCGGAGTTGGTACACCTTC. Translating gives CASSQRQGGRRSWYTF. The chain recombines TRBV4-1 with TRBJ1-2, with 7 bases matching TRBD1. Per the germline V gene, CDR1 is MGHRA and CDR2 is YSYEKL. V lost 2 bases, J lost 11 bases, and 17 bases stayed unmatched. This CDR3 has 16 residues.